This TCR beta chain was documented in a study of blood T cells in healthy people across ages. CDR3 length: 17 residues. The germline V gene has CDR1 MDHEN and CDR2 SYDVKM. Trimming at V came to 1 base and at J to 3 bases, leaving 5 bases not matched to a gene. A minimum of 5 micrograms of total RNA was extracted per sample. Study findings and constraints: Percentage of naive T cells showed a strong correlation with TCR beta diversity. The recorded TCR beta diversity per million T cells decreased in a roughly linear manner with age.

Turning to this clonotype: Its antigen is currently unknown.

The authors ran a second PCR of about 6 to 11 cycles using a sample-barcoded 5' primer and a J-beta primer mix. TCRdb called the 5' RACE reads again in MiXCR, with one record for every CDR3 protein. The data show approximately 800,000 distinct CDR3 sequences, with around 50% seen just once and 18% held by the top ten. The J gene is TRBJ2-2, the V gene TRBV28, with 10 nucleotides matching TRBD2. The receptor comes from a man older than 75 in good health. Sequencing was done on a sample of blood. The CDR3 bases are TGTGCCAGCAGTTTATCCCAGCGGGGGGGATACACCGGGGAGCTGTTTTTT. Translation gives CASSLSQRGGYTGELFF.